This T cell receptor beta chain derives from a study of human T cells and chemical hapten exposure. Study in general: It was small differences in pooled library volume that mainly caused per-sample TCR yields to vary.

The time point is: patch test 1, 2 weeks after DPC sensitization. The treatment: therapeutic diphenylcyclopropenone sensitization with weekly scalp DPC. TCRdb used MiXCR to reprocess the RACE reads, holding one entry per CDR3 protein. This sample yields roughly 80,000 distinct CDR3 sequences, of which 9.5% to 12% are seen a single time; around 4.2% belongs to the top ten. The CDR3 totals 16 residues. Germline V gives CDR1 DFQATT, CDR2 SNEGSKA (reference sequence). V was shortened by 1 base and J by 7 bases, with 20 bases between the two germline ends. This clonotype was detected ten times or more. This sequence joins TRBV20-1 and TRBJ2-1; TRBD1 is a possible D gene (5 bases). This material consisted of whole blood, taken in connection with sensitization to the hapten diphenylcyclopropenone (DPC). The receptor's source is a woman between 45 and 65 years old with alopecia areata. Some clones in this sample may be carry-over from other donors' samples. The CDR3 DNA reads TGCAGTGCTAGAGCCCTTGGACACCTGCCCGGGAATGAGCAGTTCTTC. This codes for CSARALGHLPGNEQFF.